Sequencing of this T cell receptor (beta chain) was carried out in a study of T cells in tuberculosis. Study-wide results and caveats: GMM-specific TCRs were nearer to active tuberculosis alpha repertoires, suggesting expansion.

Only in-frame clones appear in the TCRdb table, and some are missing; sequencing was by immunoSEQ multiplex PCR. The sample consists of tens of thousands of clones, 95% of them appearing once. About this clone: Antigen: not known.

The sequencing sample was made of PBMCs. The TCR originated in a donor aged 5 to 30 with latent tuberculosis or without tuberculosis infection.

This CDR3 is CASSIHRDRREQYF. In DNA, the CDR3 is TGTGCCAGCAGTATCCACCGGGACAGACGCGAGCAGTACTTC. The chain uses TRBV5-6 and TRBJ2-7, with 7 bases matching TRBD1. CDR3 length equals 14 residues. From germline, CDR1 is SGHDT and CDR2 YYEEEE. With V trimmed by 5 bases and J by 6 bases, 11 bases remained unmatched.